This TCR beta chain was recorded in a study of identical twins. Study-level results: Diverse VJ usage suggested most zero-insertion clonotypes were not invariant T cells.

The CDR3 length is 17 residues. The germline V gene encodes CDR1 SEHNR and CDR2 FQNEAQ (reference sequence). The J segment lost 1 base and the V segment lost 1 base, leaving 6 bases of the junction unmatched. Everyone who gave samples was a healthy Caucasian. This clonotype was detected only a few times. Its antigen is as yet unknown. TCRdb reprocessed the 5' RACE reads via MiXCR and lists one record per CDR3 protein. The sample yields 450,000 or so distinct CDR3 sequences, 12% to 15% seen once. This same sample was also taken into another study, of yellow fever vaccine responses in identical twins.

This rearrangement joins TRBV7-9 to TRBJ1-5; 8 bases are a match to TRBD1. The sample was CD4+ T cells sorted from blood. The origin of this receptor is a young woman in good health. This CDR3 is CASSLDPGQGSNQPQHF. The DNA of the CDR3 is TGTGCCAGCAGCTTAGACCCTGGACAGGGAAGCAATCAGCCCCAGCATTTT.